The 25 T cell receptor beta chains reported below all come from one sample, sequenced in a study of shared clonotypes between healthy human individuals. Using immunoSEQ multiplex PCR, the repertoire was profiled, and TCRdb retains in-frame clones only, with some absent. Of approximately 1.5 million clones in the sample, approximately 98.5% are singletons; the top ten hold about 0.4%. The sequencing input was naive CD4+ T cells sorted from blood. Subset specified: CD45RA+ positively selected. The receptors shown here come from a man aged 30-40 years in good health.

V is TRBV11-3 and J is TRBJ2-3; 9 bases map to TRBD2. The CDR3 has 16 residues. The germline CDR1 and CDR2 sequences are SGHNT and YENEEA. J gave up 6 bases and V 1 base, and 8 bases lay outside the gene matches. CDR3 in amino acids: CASSLGGGLAMDTQYF. CDR3 nucleotides: TGTGCCAGCAGCTTAGGGGGGGGACTAGCCATGGATACGCAGTATTTT.

This chain joins TRBV6-1 and TRBJ1-5; D is ambiguous. The length of the CDR3 is 14 residues. Germline CDR1 MNHNS, CDR2 SASEGT. V was trimmed by 1 base and J by 7 bases, leaving 11 bases between them. CDR3: CASSEEQARQPQHF. In DNA form, the CDR3 reads TGTGCCAGCAGTGAAGAGCAGGCGCGCCAGCCCCAGCATTTT.

This chain joins TRBV6-4 and TRBJ1-5, with no clear D. CDR3 length: 15 residues. The V end was cut by 5 bases, the J end by 2 bases, with 13 bases between. Germline assignment: CDR1 MRHNA and CDR2 SNTAGT. The DNA of the CDR3 is TGTGCCAGCAGTAGGACGGCAACGGGCAATCAGCCCCAGCATTTT. Protein: CASSRTATGNQPQHF.

This rearrangement joins TRBV21-1 to TRBJ1-1. TRBV21-1 is given as a pseudogene. The CDR3 runs 13 residues. This CDR3 reads CASSKGPNTEAFF. Written as DNA, the CDR3 is TGTGCCAGCAGCAAGGGACCGAACACTGAAGCTTTCTTT.

This sequence joins TRBV7-6 and TRBJ2-7; TRBD1 matches 9 bases. The germline V gene has CDR1 SGHVS and CDR2 FNYEAQ. The length of the CDR3 is 17 residues. The J segment lost 2 bases and the V segment lost 3 bases, leaving 11 bases of the junction unmatched. CDR3 in DNA: TGTGCCAGCAGCTTCCTCGTAGGGACAGGGAGTACCTACGAGCAGTACTTC. Translated, it gives CASSFLVGTGSTYEQYF.

This chain joins TRBV21-1 and TRBJ2-3; the table assigns TRBD2, which was not confirmed against the DNA. TRBV21-1 is reported as a pseudogene. The length of the CDR3 is 13 residues. In DNA form, the CDR3 reads TGTGCCAACGGGACTAGCGGATCAGATACGCAGTATTTT. This sequence encodes CANGTSGSDTQYF.

J is TRBJ1-5 and V is TRBV5-5; TRBD1 matches 10 bases. V lost 2 bases to trimming and J lost 4 bases; unmatched junction nucleotides: 15. Germline V gene sequence: CDR1 SGHKS, CDR2 YYEKEE (reference sequence). This CDR3 spans 19 amino acids. This CDR3 is CASSFQGTTTGGYNQPQHF. The CDR3 bases are TGTGCCAGCAGCTTCCAAGGGACTACGACAGGGGGCTATAATCAGCCCCAGCATTTT.

V is TRBV4-2 and J is TRBJ2-1; D remains unclear. The germline gives CDR1 LGHNA, CDR2 YNFKEQ. Trimming shortened V by 1 base and J by 5 bases, and 15 bases separated the two germline ends. The CDR3 has 16 amino acids. This CDR3 reads CASSQAQSLRDNEQFF. The CDR3 region has the DNA TGTGCCAGCAGCCAAGCTCAGTCTCTTCGGGACAATGAGCAGTTCTTC.

The chain links TRBV28 to TRBJ2-2; a possible D gene is TRBD2 (6 bases). CDR1 and CDR2 from the germline V gene are MDHEN and SYDVKM. CDR3 length: 15 amino acids. Trimming stripped 1 base from V and 4 bases from J, with 10 bases between. CDR3 nucleotide sequence: TGTGCCAGCAGTTTATCGGGGGTCCTCACCGGGGAGCTGTTTTTT. Its protein is CASSLSGVLTGELFF. Variable domain in full (rest from reference TRBV28 and TRBJ2-2): DVKVTQSSRYLVKRTGEKVFLECVQDMDHENMFWYRQDPGLGLRLIYFSYDVKMKEKGDIPEGYSVSREKKERFSLILESASTNQTSMYLCASSLSGVLTGELFFGEGSRLTVL.

The chain has TRBV7-2 and TRBJ2-2; 9 bases line up with TRBD1. J gave up 6 bases and V 2 bases, and 1 base lay outside the gene matches. The CDR3 is made up of 14 amino acids. Germline V CDR1 and CDR2: SGHTA, FQGNSA. The CDR3 loop is CASSLTGGAGELFF. The CDR3 DNA sequence: TGTGCCAGCAGCTTAACAGGGGGCGCCGGGGAGCTGTTTTTT.

J is TRBJ1-2 and V is TRBV28, with 8 nucleotides matching TRBD1. The V gene's germline CDR1 is MDHEN and CDR2 SYDVKM. J lost 6 bases, V lost 6 bases, and 9 bases had no gene match. The CDR3 sequence is 14 residues long. CDR3 sequence: CASRQGEKEDGYTF. The CDR3 DNA reads TGTGCCAGCAGACAGGGGGAAAAAGAGGATGGCTACACCTTC.

V gene TRBV7-6 combines with J gene TRBJ2-7, with D perhaps matching TRBD2 (5 bases). Trimming stripped 2 bases from V and 3 bases from J, with 8 bases between. This CDR3 region has 13 residues. The V gene's germline CDR1 is SGHVS and CDR2 FNYEAQ. DNA for the CDR3: TGTGCCAGCAGCTTACTAGGAGGCTACGAGCAGTACTTC. It translates to CASSLLGGYEQYF.

This clone was seen a single time. This chain joins TRBV5-4 and TRBJ2-2; D possibly matches TRBD1 or TRBD2 (5 bases each). This CDR3 contains 16 residues. V was cut by 4 bases and J by 1 base, with 14 bases left in between. Germline V CDR1 and CDR2: SGHNT, YYREEE (reference sequence). The DNA of the CDR3 is TGTGCCAGCAGCCCAGGGACCAGGGTGAACACCGGGGAGCTGTTTTTT. The encoded protein is CASSPGTRVNTGELFF.

DNA for the CDR3: TGTGCCAGCAGCGTAGTGGACAGGTACAATGAGCAGTTCTTC. Protein product: CASSVVDRYNEQFF. The chain uses TRBV9 and TRBJ2-1, with 7 bases that match TRBD1. CDR1 SGDLS and CDR2 YYNGEE come from the germline V gene. This CDR3 is built from 14 residues. The junction had 1 base not matched to a gene; V was cut back by 0 bases and J by 4 bases.

CDR3 bases: TGTGCCAGCTCACCTTGGGACTTGACAGCCCACCGGGAGCTGTTTTTT. Protein sequence: CASSPWDLTAHRELFF. This sequence joins TRBV18 and TRBJ2-2; D is perhaps TRBD2 (6 bases). Germline values: CDR1 KGHSH, CDR2 LQKENI. The CDR3 sequence is 16 residues long. The ends were cut back, 3 bases at V and 9 bases at J, with 20 bases in the middle. The full variable domain, in which reference TRBV18 and TRBJ2-2 provide the parts outside the CDR3, is NAGVMQNPRHLVRRRGQEARLRCSPMKGHSHVYWYRQLPEEGLKFMVYLQKENIIDESGMPKERFSAEFPKEGPSILRIQQVVRGDSAAYFCASSPWDLTAHRELFFGEGSRLTVL.

The chain links TRBV19 to TRBJ1-1, with D possibly being TRBD1 (6 bases). The ends were cut back, 1 base at V and 11 bases at J, with 14 bases in the middle. This CDR3 spans 13 amino acids. From germline, CDR1 is LNHDA and CDR2 SQIVND (reference sequence). The CDR3 DNA reads as TGTGCCAGTAGTATAGCGACAGGTTTGGAGGCTTTCTTT. This gives the protein CASSIATGLEAFF.

The rearrangement uses TRBV7-6 and TRBJ2-7, with D possibly being TRBD2 (6 bases). Germline CDR1 is SGHVS and CDR2 is FNYEAQ. This CDR3 is 14 amino acids long. V was cut by 3 bases and J by 0 bases, with 9 bases left in between. CDR3 coding DNA: TGTGCCAGCAGCTTGGGGGAGGCCTCCTACGAGCAGTACTTC. This translates into CASSLGEASYEQYF. The full variable domain, in which reference TRBV7-6 and TRBJ2-7 provide the parts outside the CDR3, is GAGVSQSPRYKVTKRGQDVALRCDPISGHVSLYWYRQALGQGPEFLTYFNYEAQQDKSGLPNDRFSAERPEGSISTLTIQRTEQRDSAMYRCASSLGEASYEQYFGPGTRLTVT.

The chain carries TRBV5-6 and TRBJ2-5, with TRBD2 matching over 9 bases. From germline, CDR1 is SGHDT and CDR2 YYEEEE. V was clipped by 4 bases and J by 4 bases; unmatched bases: 14. The CDR3 has 17 residues. The CDR3 sequence is CASSQLAGLLGGETQYF. Here the CDR3 DNA reads TGTGCCAGCAGCCAGCTAGCGGGACTGCTAGGGGGAGAGACCCAGTACTTC.

V and J are TRBV5-4 and TRBJ1-5; D possibly corresponds to TRBD1 (5 bases). The CDR3 consists of 14 residues. CDR1 and CDR2 (germline): SGHNT, YYREEE (reference sequence). Between the trimmed V and J ends, which lost 4 bases and 0 bases, there was a span of 8 bases. CDR3 coding DNA: TGTGCCAGCAGCCGGGACCCTAGCAATCAGCCCCAGCATTTT. It codes for CASSRDPSNQPQHF.

This rearrangement joins TRBV5-8 to TRBJ2-7, with D possibly being TRBD2 (5 bases). The V end was cut by 3 bases, the J end by 12 bases, with 10 bases between. The CDR3 has 10 amino acids. Germline lookup yields CDR1 SGHTS and CDR2 YDEGEE. Here the CDR3 DNA reads TGTGCCAGCAGCTCTAGCTCCCGGTACTTC. Its translation is CASSSSSRYF.

This chain connects TRBV11-2 to TRBJ2-1, with D possibly being TRBD2 (5 bases). The CDR3 spans 14 residues. The V and J ends lost 7 bases and 5 bases respectively, with 15 bases between them. The germline gives CDR1 SGHAT, CDR2 FQNNGV. CDR3 loop: CASTSLIGNNEQFF. For the CDR3, the DNA is TGTGCCAGCACCAGCCTGATCGGGAACAATGAGCAGTTCTTC.

The genes are TRBV19 and TRBJ2-1; a possible D gene is TRBD2 (5 bases). This CDR3 is 16 amino acids long. CDR1 and CDR2 from the germline V gene are LNHDA and SQIVND (reference sequence). Trimming removed 3 bases at V and 1 base at J, with 13 bases between. In DNA form, the CDR3 reads TGTGCCAGTAGTATCGGGGAGCTGCCTTCCTACAATGAGCAGTTCTTC. It codes for CASSIGELPSYNEQFF. Looking up the rest from reference TRBV19 and TRBJ2-1 gives the full variable domain: DGGITQSPKYLFRKEGQNVTLSCEQNLNHDAMYWYRQDPGQGLRLIYYSQIVNDFQKGDIAEGYSVSREKKESFPLTVTSAQKNPTAFYLCASSIGELPSYNEQFFGPGTRLTVL.

The chain carries TRBV18 and TRBJ1-2; 8 positions agree with TRBD1. CDR1 is KGHSH, CDR2 LQKENI, per germline. V lost 4 bases to trimming and J lost 6 bases; unmatched junction nucleotides: 4. This CDR3 comprises 13 residues. CDR3 region: CASSLRGQDGYTF. CDR3 bases: TGTGCCAGCTCACTCAGGGGGCAGGATGGCTACACCTTC.

The chain joins TRBV7-6 to TRBJ2-2; D is perhaps TRBD1 (5 bases). Germline CDR1 SGHVS, CDR2 FNYEAQ. This CDR3 contains 15 residues. Between the trimmed V and J ends, which lost 5 bases and 8 bases, there was a span of 18 bases. The CDR3 DNA reads TGTGCCAGCAGCATAAATCAGGGTGGTGCGGGGGAGCTGTTTTTT. It yields the protein CASSINQGGAGELFF.

The chain recombines TRBV14 with TRBJ2-2, with 10 bases matching TRBD1. There are 19 residues in the CDR3. Losses at the gene ends were 0 bases for V and 7 bases for J; bases not matched to a gene: 14. Per the germline V gene, CDR1 is SGHDN and CDR2 is FVKESK. CDR3: CASSQDPPGQGGKNGELFF. The CDR3 DNA reads as TGTGCCAGCAGCCAAGATCCCCCCGGACAGGGGGGAAAGAACGGGGAGCTGTTTTTT.